This T cell receptor beta chain was profiled in a study of regulatory T cells in long-lasting Graves disease (dated by TCRdb to 2020 to 2023). General notes on the study: In the newly diagnosed Graves' disease group, patients had been taking antithyroid drugs for less than 3 months. This study used TCR sequencing and RNA sequencing of peripheral blood to compare persistent Graves' disease patients against newly diagnosed Graves' disease patients. The study took place in China and was registered as a clinical trial. A total of roughly 33 samples were covered by TCR sequencing, comprising about 13 persistent and around 20 newly diagnosed Graves' disease patients.

Overall results and qualifications from the work: A larger number of public clonotypes was shared among persistent patients (more than 2,500) than among newly diagnosed patients (approximately 1,000). Preferential use of TRBV28, TRBJ1-2 and TRBJ2-5 was observed in persistent disease, whereas TRBV20-1 and TRBJ2-1 were favored in newly diagnosed disease. The authors acknowledged the small sample size as a limitation that may reduce accuracy. Persistent Graves' disease patients showed lower TCR Shannon entropy and fewer highly expanded clones than newly diagnosed patients, suggesting clonal expansion. The study examined only peripheral blood because the primary lesion, thyroid tissue, could not be accessed. Only the TCR beta chain was sequenced and analyzed.

Trimming removed 2 bases from V and 7 bases from J; the gene matches leave 14 bases unexplained. From the cysteine up to the phenylalanine, the CDR3 has a length of 16 residues. Of all the DNA, just the CDR3 is kept, 48 bases in frame from base 1. CDR1 and CDR2 (GTSNPN, SVGIG) derive from the germline V gene (reference sequence). The method behind the library was multiplex PCR. The instrument given in TCRdb is Illumina HiSeq 4000. TCR beta libraries were built with iRepertoire HTBI primers and Arm-PCR amplification of CDR3 regions. Before sequencing, the PCR products went through gel purification. Regarding the original processing steps: A total of fewer than 80 TRBV and more than twelve TRBJ segments were identified across samples and were used for gene usage analysis of CDR3 amino acid clonotypes. COPE and FqMerger were used to merge the filtered high-quality paired reads into contigs. Contigs were aligned with BLAST to IMGT TRBV, TRBD and TRBJ reference genes, and CDR3 was defined per IMGT. Any clonotype with a frequency above 0.1% was classified as a highly expanded clone. Shannon entropy served as the measure of repertoire diversity, while the Gini coefficient captured V-J evenness. Clonotypes shared by more than one individual were considered public. The public reads were reprocessed in TCRdb via fastp at Q25 and MiXCR, keeping in-frame beta chains. Each record represents a unique CDR3 protein, reported with the most common genes and DNA among its rows. TCRdb, not the original authors, processed these V and J calls. This sample gives some 400,000 distinct CDR3 sequences in total; 15% of them show up just once. The ten top clones hold around 17% of the sample.

In this sample, this clonotype turned up many times. Its antigen is currently not known. Per-base qualities were not stored, and no clone one base away is much larger. What this sample's time point label stands for: newly diagnosed GD, antithyroid drugs for less than 3 months. For both TCR sequencing and RNA sequencing, RNA was extracted from PBMCs using TRIzol. The diagnosis of Graves' disease was made according to American Thyroid Association guidelines. Patients were recruited from an endocrinology department in Xi'an, China. Each patient gave about 9.1 milliliters of peripheral blood, collected in an EDTA anticoagulant tube. Ficoll Paque Plus density gradient separation was used to isolate PBMCs, and no further T cell sorting was performed. RNA quality was checked with an Agilent 2100 Bioanalyzer and agarose gel, and concentration with a NanoDrop 2000. The same data also went into a second study, on T cells in Graves' hyperthyroidism and ophthalmopathy. As that second paper reports: A patient counted as having stable Graves' hyperthyroidism if no progression to ophthalmopathy occurred over 18 months of follow-up. Hyperthyroidism patients were newly diagnosed, with disease duration under 2 months, and aged 18 to 65 years. Exclusion was applied to patients with uncontrolled infections, other autoimmune diseases, pregnancy or lactation. Diagnoses relied on clinical symptoms, serum thyroxine and TRAb, thyroid ultrasound and orbital computed tomography. The first round of RT-PCR for the TCR CDR3 was performed with the HTBI primer set and the Qiagen OneStep RT-PCR kit. Most expanded thyroid clonotypes (frequency above 0.001) were also found in blood, which suggests that blood repertoires may mirror thyroid immune responses. Ophthalmopathy was separated from stable hyperthyroidism by a 13 V-J signature model, with just over 85% sensitivity and about 81% specificity obtained in cross-validation and 80%/75% obtained in testing. In validation, the model predicted progression to ophthalmopathy a median of about 6.5 months before onset, with over 60% sensitivity and roughly 72% specificity. To identify TCR V-J signatures that set the groups apart, the researchers used a discovery cohort of roughly 100 patients, made up of 40 to 45 with Graves' ophthalmopathy and some 58 with stable Graves' hyperthyroidism. Prospective prediction of ophthalmopathy was tested in an independent validation cohort of approximately 19 hyperthyroidism patients and 17 patients who later progressed to ophthalmopathy. The approximately 90 discovery patients were randomly split 7:3 into training and test sets. Thyroid tissue and blood T-cell repertoires from six Graves' hyperthyroidism patients were also compared in the study. Following sampling, methimazole starting at 30 mg daily was given to hyperthyroidism patients, and high-dose intravenous methylprednisolone was given to ophthalmopathy patients. Libraries were constructed in a second round of multiplex PCR, after which size selection and purification were performed. Libraries were sequenced paired-end with 100 bp reads on an Illumina HiSeq2000. SOAPnuke was used to process the raw data, with reads discarded if the reads contained adapters or uncalled bases, had a mean Phred below 15, or lacked an exact constant-primer or identifier match. COPE v1.2.5 was used to merge the high-quality paired reads, and each unique nucleotide sequence was defined as a clonotype. MiTCR v1.1 was used to align the clonotypes against IMGT TRBV, TRBD and TRBJ reference segments. The analysis was restricted to V-J combinations with a frequency above 0.0001, which together covered 98% to 99.2% of the repertoires. A TCS score was defined as the ratio of F50 (clonal expansion) to E x V (chaos), with BLOSUM62-based TCRdist applied between CDR3 peptides within each V-J. Welch's t-statistics and random forest reduced around 550 V-J features to about 12, which were used in a naive Bayes classifier (R e1071). No statistical method was used to set the sample size in advance, and investigators knew the group allocation. The paper describes TCR Vbeta CDR3 sequencing of 135 peripheral blood samples, made up of 43 ophthalmopathy patients, over 70 hyperthyroidism patients and roughly 17 progressor patients.

The material sequenced was peripheral blood mononuclear cells (PBMCs), taken at new diagnosis, from a patient treated with antithyroid drugs. The sequence links TRBV30 to TRBJ2-1; TRBD2 aligns with 7 central bases. The TCR was taken from a woman in her thirties with Graves disease. Donor details come from another sample of the same person, matched by shared clones. Here the CDR3 is given as CAWSTLGGKAGNEQFF. The DNA sequence is given as TGTGCCTGGAGTACGTTGGGCGGCAAAGCGGGGAATGAGCAGTTCTTC.